The present T cell receptor (beta chain) was sequenced within a study of neoadjuvant anti-PD-1 for oral cavity cancer. Study background: Most patients had three to four biweekly doses of 3 mg/kg nivolumab before resection. Around day 43, patients without progression received a fourth nivolumab dose before surgery.

Notes on the study in general: Higher pretreatment blood Treg/Th17 ratios correlated with higher pretreatment blood and lower post-treatment tumor TCRbeta clonality.

This table comes from immunoSEQ multiplex PCR, and its TCRdb copy is limited to in-frame clones, with some not included. Of nearly 15,000 clones in the sample, roughly 40% were seen once. Germline lookup yields CDR1 SGHAT and CDR2 FQNNGV. This CDR3 is built from 15 residues. The V segment lost 3 bases and the J segment 2 bases; nucleotides outside the gene matches: 3. Time point described: after neoadjuvant nivolumab, at surgical resection. Of note for this clone: Its antigen is currently unknown.

The chain uses TRBV11-2 and TRBJ1-3; 8 bases agree with TRBD1. The sequenced sample was tumor tissue, obtained after nivolumab (anti-PD-1) treatment. The receptor was derived from a person aged 40 to 85 with oral cavity squamous cell carcinoma. CDR3 amino acids: CASSFLTGAGNTIYF. CDR3 sequence (DNA): TGTGCCAGCAGCTTCTTGACAGGGGCTGGAAACACCATATATTTT. The whole variable domain, filled in from reference TRBV11-2 and TRBJ1-3, reads EAGVAQSPRYKIIEKRQSVAFWCNPISGHATLYWYQQILGQGPKLLIQFQNNGVVDDSQLPKDRFSAERLKGVDSTLKIQPAKLEDSAVYLCASSFLTGAGNTIYFGEGSWLTVV.